The TCR beta chain described here comes from a study of control samples from healthy donors and cancer patients. The repertoire was sequenced with immunoSEQ multiplex PCR; TCRdb's copy has only in-frame clones and lacks some. The sample consists of about 38,000 clones, around 83% of them appearing once. J gave up 5 bases and V 4 bases, and 10 bases lay outside the gene matches. This CDR3 is built from 16 residues. CDR1 and CDR2 from the germline V gene are SGHNT and YYREEE (reference sequence). The sequence derives from a woman aged 60-75 years with lung cancer. The rearrangement joins TRBV5-4 to TRBJ2-3; TRBD2 matches at 10 bases. Sequenced sample: PBMCs. CDR3: CASSKGLAEGGDTQYF. In DNA, the CDR3 is TGTGCCAGCAGCAAAGGACTAGCGGAGGGAGGAGATACGCAGTATTTT.